This is a list of T cell receptor beta chains from one sample in a study of technical replicates of blood from a handful of donors. Here immunoSEQ multiplex PCR was the method, and the copy in TCRdb shows in-frame clones only, minus some. This table holds tens of thousands of clones, about 86% found once. The material sequenced was PBMCs. The origin of the receptors is a human donor in good health. Some clones in this sample may be carry-over from other donors' samples. Both conserved end residues are part of each CDR3. D genes are given only for firm matches. A clone size is listed for some rows: how often the clone was seen (once, few, many), or a class if it is expanded.

>TRBJ1-2|TRBV18|NA|NA
CASSPNRDIYGYTF
TGTGCCAGCTCACCCAACCGGGACATCTATGGCTACACCTTC
>TRBJ1-5|TRBV7-3|NA|NA
CASSSRTNQPQHF
TGTGCCAGCAGCTCAAGGACAAATCAGCCCCAGCATTTT
>TRBJ1-2|TRBV6-6|NA|NA
CASSQDRPGKGYTF
TGTGCCAGCAGTCAAGACAGGCCCGGGAAGGGCTACACCTTC
>TRBJ1-1|TRBV30|NA|NA
CAWSPTGNTEAFF
TGTGCCTGGAGTCCAACAGGGAACACTGAAGCTTTCTTT
>TRBJ2-1|TRBV7-2|TRBD2|once
CASSGSGGGRSYNEQFF
TGTGCCAGCAGCGGCAGCGGGGGGGGCCGCTCCTACAATGAGCAGTTCTTC
>TRBJ2-5|TRBV9|TRBD2|NA
CASSVGSGRQETQYF
TGTGCCAGCAGCGTAGGAAGCGGGAGGCAAGAGACCCAGTACTTC
>TRBJ1-1|TRBV7-2|NA|NA
CASSFPTGNTEAFF
TGTGCCAGCAGCTTTCCCACAGGGAACACTGAAGCTTTCTTT
>TRBJ1-1|TRBV27|TRBD1|NA
CASSLSLDRAEAFF
TGTGCCAGCAGTTTATCGCTGGACAGGGCTGAAGCTTTCTTT
>TRBJ2-1|TRBV9|TRBD2|NA
CASSVGSGGVNEQFF
TGTGCCAGCAGCGTAGGTTCCGGGGGGGTAAATGAGCAGTTCTTC
>TRBJ2-1|TRBV11-2|NA|NA
CASSLDRGYNEQFF
TGTGCCAGCAGCTTAGATCGGGGCTACAATGAGCAGTTCTTC
>TRBJ2-7|TRBV9|TRBD2|NA
CASSTGLAGGPSYEQYF
TGTGCCAGCAGCACGGGACTAGCGGGAGGCCCCTCCTACGAGCAGTACTTC
>TRBJ2-3|TRBV11-2|TRBD1|NA
CASSYGTGNTDTQYF
TGTGCCAGCAGCTATGGGACAGGCAACACAGATACGCAGTATTTT
>TRBJ1-2|TRBV29-1|NA|NA
CSVLAGDSYGYTF
TGCAGCGTCCTCGCCGGTGACAGCTATGGCTACACCTTC
>TRBJ2-1|TRBV5-1|TRBD2|NA
CASSRTSGGAPNEQFF
TGCGCCAGCAGCCGGACTAGCGGGGGGGCCCCCAATGAGCAGTTCTTC
>TRBJ2-1|TRBV18|TRBD1|NA
CASSLTQGVDEQFF
TGTGCCAGCTCACTTACCCAGGGGGTAGATGAGCAGTTCTTC
>TRBJ2-1|TRBV6-1|NA|NA
CASSEPRGVGNEQFF
TGTGCCAGCAGTGAACCCAGGGGCGTGGGGAATGAGCAGTTCTTC
>TRBJ2-7|TRBV25-1|TRBD1|NA
CASSGPRQGAYIGYEQYF
TGTGCCAGCAGTGGACCACGACAGGGGGCGTACATCGGCTACGAGCAGTACTTC
>TRBJ2-3|TRBV6-6|NA|NA
CASSNPKGGTDTQYF
TGTGCCAGCAGTAACCCGAAAGGGGGTACAGATACGCAGTATTTT
>TRBJ2-7|TRBV2|NA|NA
CASSEALGRGLEQYF
TGTGCCAGCAGTGAAGCCCTCGGCAGGGGATTGGAGCAGTACTTC
>TRBJ1-5|TRBV7-9|NA|NA
CASSLDGRGNQPQHF
TGTGCCAGCAGCTTAGATGGCAGGGGCAATCAGCCCCAGCATTTT
>TRBJ2-5|TRBV19|TRBD2|NA
CASSSGGSETQYF
TGTGCCAGTAGTAGCGGGGGGTCGGAGACCCAGTACTTC
>TRBJ1-2|TRBV12-5|NA|NA
CASGLRPRAGAEGYTF
TGTGCTAGTGGTTTGAGGCCCAGGGCAGGGGCGGAAGGCTACACCTTC
>TRBJ2-2|TRBV7-9|TRBD1|NA
CASSADRGISGELFF
TGTGCCAGCAGCGCGGACAGGGGGATATCCGGGGAGCTGTTTTTT
>TRBJ2-5|TRBV4-1|NA|NA
CASSQVLPETQYF
TGCGCCAGCAGCCAAGTTCTCCCGGAGACCCAGTACTTC
>TRBJ1-5|TRBV10-3|TRBD1|NA
CAISESGRQGGQPQHF
TGTGCCATCAGTGAGTCTGGGAGACAGGGCGGTCAGCCCCAGCATTTT
>TRBJ1-1|TRBV6-4|TRBD1|medium-sized
CASSGVEAGGTEAFF
TGTGCCAGCAGTGGGGTTGAGGCAGGGGGCACTGAAGCTTTCTTT
>TRBJ1-1|TRBV5-1|TRBD1|NA
CASSSGGGYTEAFF
TGCGCCAGCAGCTCGGGAGGGGGCTACACTGAAGCTTTCTTT
>TRBJ2-6|TRBV6-1|NA|NA
CASSQTGRGANVLTF
TGTGCCAGCAGTCAAACAGGGAGAGGGGCCAACGTCCTGACTTTC
>TRBJ2-3|TRBV27|TRBD1|NA
CASSPQGVGKVRDTQYF
TGTGCCAGCAGTCCCCAGGGGGTTGGGAAGGTTAGAGATACGCAGTATTTT
>TRBJ1-2|TRBV5-5|NA|NA
CASSFPGSNYGYTF
TGTGCCAGCAGCTTCCCGGGTTCCAACTATGGCTACACCTTC
>TRBJ2-5|TRBV2|TRBD2|NA
CASRGTSGSRRETQYF
TGTGCCAGCAGGGGGACTAGCGGGAGTAGGCGAGAGACCCAGTACTTC
>TRBJ2-7|TRBV4-2|TRBD2|NA
CASSQEGLAGSYEQYF
TGTGCCAGCAGCCAGGAGGGACTAGCGGGTTCCTACGAGCAGTACTTC
>TRBJ1-2|TRBV4-1|NA|once
CASSQDRGTYGYTF
TGCGCCAGCAGCCAAGATAGAGGTACCTATGGCTACACCTTC
>TRBJ2-6|TRBV9|TRBD1|NA
CASSVGDRAEGGANVLTF
TGTGCCAGCAGCGTAGGGGACAGGGCTGAGGGTGGGGCCAACGTCCTGACTTTC
>TRBJ2-1|TRBV7-9|NA|NA
CASSLPGQTSQFF
TGTGCCAGCAGCTTACCTGGACAGACCTCGCAGTTCTTC
>TRBJ2-7|TRBV30|TRBD1|NA
CAWSSTGTGYEQYF
TGTGCCTGGAGTTCAACCGGGACAGGCTACGAGCAGTACTTC
>TRBJ1-1|TRBV5-6|NA|NA
CASSFDRNTEAFF
TGTGCCAGCAGCTTCGACAGGAACACTGAAGCTTTCTTT
>TRBJ2-7|TRBV4-3|TRBD1|NA
CASSQALSQGANEQYF
TGCGCCAGCAGCCAAGCTCTAAGCCAGGGGGCCAACGAGCAGTACTTC
>TRBJ1-2|TRBV13|NA|NA
CASSLDQDTPDGYTF
TGTGCCAGCAGCTTAGACCAGGACACTCCGGATGGCTACACCTTC
>TRBJ1-5|TRBV2|NA|NA
CASTFGSNQPQHF
TGTGCCAGCACTTTTGGCAGCAATCAGCCCCAGCATTTT
>TRBJ1-2|TRBV28|NA|NA
CASRGGFFLSYNYGYTF
TGTGCCAGCCGTGGGGGGTTTTTTCTCTCCTATAACTATGGCTACACCTTC